The source of this T cell receptor beta chain is a study of T cell responses to AZD1222 COVID-19 vaccine (dated by TCRdb to about 2021). In terms of the full investigation: Because spike-specific TCR depth and breadth did not differ between the two schedules, AZD1222 recipients who got a second dose at roughly 4 weeks were pooled with those who got a second dose at roughly 12 weeks. TCR sequencing was performed for about 250 trial participants, of whom 200 to 210 were given two doses of AZD1222 and around 25 were given two doses of MenACWY control vaccine. Trial participants were enrolled into age subgroups of 18-55, 56-69 and 70-plus years, which contained around 150, 28 and 57 TCR-sequenced participants, respectively.

The CDR3 covers 13 residues, taking in both the cysteine and the phenylalanine. Only the CDR3 DNA is retained, 39 bases long and in frame from the first base. CDR1 and CDR2, looked up from the germline V gene, are SQVTM and ANQGSEA. The germline ends are 8 bases apart after V is trimmed by 4 bases and J by 4 bases. About this clone: It has no known antigen specificity. No qualities accompany the bases; no much larger clone lies one base away.

Here is what the overall study found, with its caveats: In the small 56-69-year group, the increase in depth fell short of significance, most likely because of low power. Participants were mostly white British, with more females than males. The authors suggested clonal diversity may have been underestimated. Reportedly, close to half of the unique spike-specific TCRs recognized epitopes lying outside the regions that are mutated in the B.1.351 and B.1.1.7 variants. The whole spike protein was spanned by vaccine-associated CD4 TCRs, and dominant responses were seen in regions 160-218 and 743-854. A significant rise in spike-specific TCR breadth and depth was observed after two AZD1222 doses relative to day 0 and relative to MenACWY recipients. Conclusions about previously exposed vaccinees were limited because only a handful of AZD1222 recipients were SARS-CoV-2 seropositive at baseline. Because no day 14 peak-response samples were available, the repertoires could be characterized only after the peak T cell response.

The label giving this sample's time point can be read as: baseline before first vaccination. Samples from vaccinated people were obtained from the UK trials COV001 and COV002, which included a single-blind randomized controlled phase 2/3 trial of AZD1222 (ChAdOx1 nCoV-19) in healthy adults. For TCRbeta chain sequencing, PBMC samples from trial participants were taken at day 0 and at day 28 after the second dose. The CDR3 regions of human TCRbeta chains were subjected to immunosequencing. The original pipeline was this. Repertoire TCRs were matched against a reference library of SARS-CoV-2-specific TCRs generated with the MIRA antigen-specificity platform. Breadth meant the fraction of unique TCRs that were SARS-CoV-2-associated, whereas depth meant the fraction of total T cells that were SARS-CoV-2-associated. Each spike-specific TCR was assigned to its reactive spike region and to a CD4 or CD8 class using the MIRA data. Log10-transformed breadth and depth values were compared by one-way ANOVA with Sidak's multiple comparisons tests. This is the immuneACCESS table as TCRdb keeps it, with only in-frame sequences that have V and J called. A part of the clones is gone; compared with another copy, unresolved V genes explain less than half, and the rest is unexplained. V and J calls and clone size are copied from that table; D and trimming were computed from the DNA. Present in this sample are about 79,000 clones, 75% to 85% of which were seen just once. 20% to 25% of the sample goes to the ten largest clones.

The sequencing here drew on peripheral blood, taken on day 0 of AZD1222 vaccination. The receptor chain draws on TRBV29-1 and TRBJ2-6; no D segment can be confidently identified. The receptor was derived from an adult in good health. CDR3 sequence: CSVVISGANVLTF. The DNA sequence is given as TGCAGCGTTGTAATCTCCGGGGCCAACGTCCTGACTTTC.